The sequence of this T cell receptor beta chain was determined in a study of technical replicates of blood from a few donors. Germline lookup yields CDR1 LNHNV and CDR2 YYDKDF (reference sequence). V shed 5 bases and J 0 bases; nucleotides not matched to a gene: 16. The CDR3 sequence is 19 residues long. The table came from immunoSEQ multiplex PCR; TCRdb's copy has only in-frame clones and leaves some out. The table records roughly 60,000 clones, around nine tenths of them present only once. This clone was seen a few times. This chain uses TRBV15 with TRBJ2-1, with TRBD2 identical over 7 bases. The sequenced sample consisted of PBMCs. This TCR was recovered from a human donor in good health. Some clones in this sample may be carry-over from other donors' samples. CDR3 sequence reads: CATSPPGSGPPISYNEQFF. CDR3 nucleotide sequence: TGTGCCACCAGCCCCCCTGGTAGCGGGCCACCTATCTCCTACAATGAGCAGTTCTTC. The variable domain in full, completed from reference TRBV15 and TRBJ2-1, reads DAMVIQNPRYQVTQFGKPVTLSCSQTLNHNVMYWYQQKSSQAPKLLFHYYDKDFNNEADTPDNFQSRRPNTSFCFLDIRSPGLGDTAMYLCATSPPGSGPPISYNEQFFGPGTRLTVL.